This is a list of T cell receptor beta chains from one sample in a study of control samples from healthy donors and cancer patients. Method: immunoSEQ multiplex PCR; TCRdb's copy keeps in-frame clones and lacks some. This table has tens of thousands of clones, about 94% appearing once. Specimen: blood. These receptors all stem from a woman aged 25 to 39 in good health. Each CDR3 is given without its conserved first and last residue. The order of the fields is CDR3 length, V gene, J gene, CDR3 protein.

>15|TRBV19|TRBJ2-6
ASSSGALSSGANVLT
>14|TRBV2|TRBJ1-1
ASSDRRGAGNTEAF
>12|TRBV7-9|TRBJ2-7
ASSLGREGHEQY
>13|TRBV3-1/TRBV3-2|TRBJ1-2
ASSPGQGDYYGYT
>10|TRBV12-5|TRBJ2-1
ASQGQVNEQF
>12|TRBV3-1/TRBV3-2|TRBJ2-7
ASSQREGVGEQY
>14|TRBV7-6|TRBJ1-3
ASSLARDGGRNTIY
>12|TRBV5-1|TRBJ1-2
ASSLDSTNYGYT
>14|TRBV3-1/TRBV3-2|TRBJ2-1
ASSQERWSSYNEQF
>11|TRBV6-5|TRBJ1-4
ASSSGGGEKLF
>10|TRBV12-3/TRBV12-4|TRBJ2-7
ASSLTAYEQY
>11|TRBV2|TRBJ1-3
ASSDSPSDTIY
>15|TRBV3-1/TRBV3-2|TRBJ2-1
ASSQAWGGAEYNEQF
>13|TRBV27|TRBJ1-1
ASKDRGLGYTEAF
>12|TRBV10-3|TRBJ2-7
AISESGGLDEQY
>12|TRBV5-8|TRBJ1-5
ASSMQGEDQPQH
>15|TRBV5-6|TRBJ1-5
ASSLWGAWKGTQPQH
>14|TRBV3-1/TRBV3-2|TRBJ1-4
ASSQGNLGLNEKLF
>11|TRBV30|TRBJ1-5
AWSLVSSQPQH
>13|TRBV9|TRBJ1-6
ASSVDWGNGSPLH
>13|TRBV6-5|TRBJ2-7
ASSGDLQAIYEQY
>15|TRBV19|TRBJ1-3
ASSITGYGKGGNTIY
>11|TRBV9|TRBJ1-1
ASGQTIDTEAF
>12|TRBV18|TRBJ1-6
ASSRDSSNSPLH
>12|TRBV28|TRBJ1-2
ASLAPLTLYGYT
>11|TRBV12-3/TRBV12-4|TRBJ1-1
ASSGLGGGEAF
>12|TRBV7-9|TRBJ2-5
ASSLLDPQETQY
>13|TRBV5-1|TRBJ1-5
ASSLVPGDGQPQH
>14|TRBV27|TRBJ1-3
ASSPRTPYSGNTIY
>14|TRBV7-9|TRBJ1-2
ASSKGDREISYGYT
>9|TRBV28|TRBJ1-2
ASGQSRGYT
>12|TRBV20-1|TRBJ1-1
SASVGQSNTEAF
>12|TRBV7-9|TRBJ1-6
ASSLTGVNSPLH
>14|TRBV7-7|TRBJ2-5
ASSTGASGELETQY
>18|TRBV30|TRBJ1-6
AWSPSPSTGGGSYNSPLH
>13|TRBV5-1|TRBJ1-5
ASSLTGAGNQPQH
>12|TRBV3-1/TRBV3-2|TRBJ2-3
ASSLSGGADTQY
>16|TRBV7-8|TRBJ2-7
ASSLAGRTGSRTYEQY
>13|TRBV5-5|TRBJ2-7
ASSLEWGQGYEQY
>14|TRBV7-9|TRBJ2-6
ASSYGTDSGANVLT
>13|TRBV11-2|TRBJ1-2
ASSRPGTGESGYT
>15|TRBV28|TRBJ1-1
ASRTMGGVRFLSGAF
>12|TRBV2|TRBJ1-5
ASRLLTGNQPQH
>11|TRBV3-1/TRBV3-2|TRBJ1-4
ASRRGLNEKLF
>13|TRBV3-1/TRBV3-2|TRBJ1-6
ASSQDRTGFSPLH
>11|TRBV2|TRBJ1-4
ASSDRPLEKLF
>6|TRBV20-1|TRBJ2-5
SASTQY
>15|TRBV30|TRBJ2-7
AWSVPTGEAFSYEQY
>12|TRBV2|TRBJ2-5
ASSEISTQETQY
>13|TRBV6-5|TRBJ1-5
ATNRELYSNQPQH
>13|TRBV11-3|TRBJ2-2
ASSSGTFNTGELF
>10|TRBV30|TRBJ2-7
ACLLATYEQY
>12|TRBV18|TRBJ1-6
ASSPGQENSPLH